The 25 T cell receptor beta chains below all came from one sample that was sequenced in a study of cytomegalovirus exposure and HLA in healthy donors (dated by TCRdb to the late 2010s). Libraries came from the immunoSEQ multiplex PCR assay. Imported from immuneACCESS, the table was reduced by TCRdb to in-frame sequences with V and J called. These copies leave out some clones; in studies compared against another copy, an unresolved V gene accounts for under half, and the cause of the remainder is not known. Present in this sample are 50,000 to 65,000 clones, over 90% of which were seen just once. Of the sample, around 7% falls within the top ten clones. Material for sequencing was PBMCs. These receptor sequences come from a woman under 30 in good health and CMV-seropositive.

V and J are TRBV7-2 and TRBJ1-6, with D unresolved. Germline assignment: CDR1 SGHTA and CDR2 FQGNSA. The CDR3 is made up of 14 amino acids. With 2 bases removed from V and 6 bases from J, the gap between germline ends came to 8 bases. The CDR3 loop is CASSLIGFNSPLHF. CDR3 in DNA: TGTGCCAGCAGCTTAATCGGGTTTAATTCACCCCTCCACTTT.

The CDR3 reads CASSFPQGINEKLFF. In DNA, the CDR3 is TGTGCCAGCAGTTTCCCACAGGGCATTAATGAAAAACTGTTTTTT. This chain connects TRBV28 to TRBJ1-4; D may be TRBD1 (6 bases). Trimming removed 3 bases from V and 4 bases from J, with 12 bases in between. Germline CDR1 and CDR2: MDHEN and SYDVKM. This CDR3 is built from 15 residues.

The V call is TRBV7-2, the J call TRBJ1-5, with D hard to call. V gave up 2 bases and J gave up 5 bases, with 13 bases separating them. Per germline, CDR1 SGHTA and CDR2 FQGNSA. The CDR3 covers 15 residues. The CDR3 is CASSLSRGSDQPQHF. The CDR3 DNA reads TGTGCCAGCAGCTTAAGTCGGGGTTCGGATCAGCCCCAGCATTTT. The complete variable domain, with remaining parts taken from reference TRBV7-2 and TRBJ1-5, reads GAGVSQSPSNKVTEKGKDVELRCDPISGHTALYWYRQSLGQGLEFLIYFQGNSAPDKSGLPSDRFSAERTGGSVSTLTIQRTQQEDSAVYLCASSLSRGSDQPQHFGDGTRLSIL.

The sample holds a few counts of this clone. The chain carries TRBV6-5 and TRBJ2-7, with D unresolved. The germline V gene has CDR1 MNHEY and CDR2 SVGAGI. Trimming left V 2 bases short and J 2 bases short, with 10 bases between. The CDR3 is 14 amino acids. Here the CDR3 DNA reads TGTGCCAGCAGTTACATCCAGAACCCCTACGAGCAGTACTTC. Translating it yields CASSYIQNPYEQYF.

The rearrangement joins TRBV28 to TRBJ1-2; tentative D call: TRBD1 (6 bases). The CDR3 totals 15 residues. Germline V CDR1 and CDR2: MDHEN, SYDVKM. The V end was cut by 1 base, the J end by 0 bases, with 9 bases between. This chain's CDR3 is CASSLSGGSNYGYTF. CDR3 in DNA: TGTGCCAGCAGTTTATCGGGGGGCTCTAACTATGGCTACACCTTC.

This chain uses TRBV19 with TRBJ1-6; D possibly corresponds to TRBD1 (5 bases). Trimming took off 1 base at V and 9 bases at J, with 22 bases between the two ends. Germline V gene sequence: CDR1 LNHDA, CDR2 SQIVND (reference sequence). This CDR3 is built from 18 residues. The CDR3 sequence is CASSIARYKTGRGSPLHF. The CDR3 DNA is TGTGCCAGTAGTATAGCCCGATATAAGACGGGGAGGGGTTCACCCCTCCACTTT.

The chain combines TRBV4-1 with TRBJ2-3, with D possibly matching TRBD1 (6 bases). Germline assignment: CDR1 MGHRA and CDR2 YSYEKL. The CDR3 loop spans 14 amino acids. The V end lost 3 bases, the J end lost 5 bases, and 12 bases lay between the germline ends. The CDR3: CASSQDSLRDTQYF. The CDR3 DNA follows: TGCGCCAGCAGCCAGGACAGTCTTAGAGATACGCAGTATTTT.

This sequence joins TRBV6-5 and TRBJ1-5; TRBD1 is a possible D gene (5 bases). With 5 bases removed from V and 1 base from J, the gap between germline ends came to 9 bases. The CDR3 sequence is 14 residues long. Germline values: CDR1 MNHEY, CDR2 SVGAGI. The CDR3 DNA sequence: TGTGCCAGCAGTACTCACAGGAGCAATCAGCCCCAGCATTTT. It is translated as CASSTHRSNQPQHF.

The CDR3 here is CASSKTGGTEAFF. DNA of the CDR3: TGTGCCAGCAGCAAGACAGGGGGCACTGAAGCTTTCTTT. This rearrangement joins TRBV21-1 to TRBJ1-1; no check of the table's D call, TRBD1, against the DNA was made. TRBV21-1 is noted as a pseudogene. The CDR3 has 13 amino acids.

This chain joins TRBV5-1 and TRBJ2-1; D is possibly TRBD2 (7 bases). The CDR3 is 17 amino acids. Germline CDR1 SGHRS, CDR2 YFSETQ. The V end lost 3 bases, the J end lost 8 bases, and 24 bases lay between the germline ends. CDR3 residues: CASSWGLGAGRGDEQFF. The CDR3 region has the DNA TGCGCCAGCAGCTGGGGCCTGGGAGCGGGAAGGGGGGATGAGCAGTTCTTC.

The chain employs TRBV4-1 and TRBJ2-1; 8 bases are a match to TRBD2. Germline CDR1 reads MGHRA; CDR2 reads YSYEKL. The CDR3 is 16 amino acids. V dropped 2 bases and J dropped 0; count of bases not matched to a gene: 3. The CDR3 nucleotides are TGCGCCAGCAGCCAAATCGGGACTAGCTCCTACAATGAGCAGTTCTTC. Its translation is CASSQIGTSSYNEQFF.

The chain links TRBV7-8 to TRBJ1-2; 9 bases are shared with TRBD1. There are 15 residues in the CDR3. CDR1 SGHVS and CDR2 FQNEAQ come from the germline V gene. After removal of 5 bases from V and 4 bases from J, the junction contained 8 bases not matched to a gene. The CDR3 loop reads CASSLDATGGYGYTF. The CDR3 DNA is TGTGCCAGCAGCCTTGACGCGACAGGGGGCTATGGCTACACCTTC.

V is TRBV9 and J is TRBJ2-7, with TRBD1 matching 7 bases. The length of the CDR3 is 16 residues. V lost 4 bases, J lost 3 bases, and 13 bases stayed unmatched. From germline, CDR1 is SGDLS and CDR2 YYNGEE. The CDR3 here is CASSPRQIRDSYEQYF. The CDR3 region has the DNA TGTGCCAGCAGCCCCCGTCAGATCCGGGACAGCTACGAGCAGTACTTC.

The V and J genes are TRBV27 and TRBJ2-1, with D possibly TRBD2 on 7 matching bases. The CDR3 has 15 residues. Germline assignment: CDR1 MNHEY and CDR2 SMNVEV (reference sequence). V lost 5 bases and J 0 bases, leaving 11 bases between the germline ends. The CDR3 DNA sequence: TGTGCCAGCAGTCGCGGGGGCCACTCCTACAATGAGCAGTTCTTC. This gives the protein CASSRGGHSYNEQFF.

The chain joins TRBV4-1 to TRBJ1-2, with 11 bases matching TRBD1. This CDR3 comprises 12 residues. In germline, CDR1 is MGHRA, CDR2 YSYEKL. Trimming cost V 9 bases and J 7 bases; bases outside gene matches: 4. CDR3 loop: CASGQGAGGYTF. The CDR3 region has the DNA TGCGCCAGTGGACAGGGGGCGGGTGGCTACACCTTC.

This clone has only a few counts. This sequence joins TRBV25-1 and TRBJ2-6, with D possibly matching TRBD2 (6 bases). The CDR3 is 15 residues long. Trimming stripped 3 bases from V and 1 base from J, with 7 bases between. Germline V CDR1 and CDR2: MGHDK, SYGVNS. Here the CDR3 reads CASSDGGSGANVLTF. The CDR3 bases are TGTGCCAGCAGTGATGGAGGGTCTGGGGCCAACGTCCTGACTTTC. The whole variable domain, remainder taken from reference TRBV25-1 and TRBJ2-6, is EADIYQTPRYLVIGTGKKITLECSQTMGHDKMYWYQQDPGMELHLIHYSYGVNSTEKGDLSSESTVSRIRTEHFPLTLESARPSHTSQYLCASSDGGSGANVLTFGAGSRLTVL.

The rearrangement joins TRBV28 to TRBJ1-5; possible D gene TRBD1, 6 bases. From germline, CDR1 is MDHEN and CDR2 SYDVKM. There are 15 residues in the CDR3. The V end lost 8 bases, the J end lost 2 bases, and 16 bases lay between the germline ends. The CDR3, as DNA: TGTGCCAGCGACCCCACAGGGTACGGCAATCAGCCCCAGCATTTT. Protein product: CASDPTGYGNQPQHF.

This clone was counted many times. The chain has TRBV6-1 and TRBJ1-3; D is unclear. Trimming pared 1 base from V and 2 bases from J, leaving 12 bases between. Germline V gene data show CDR1 as MNHNS and CDR2 as SASEGT. The CDR3 has 16 residues. The CDR3 spells CASSEGGLAAGNTIYF. The CDR3 nucleotides are TGTGCCAGCAGTGAAGGAGGCCTAGCAGCTGGAAACACCATATATTTT.

In its sample, this clone was seen once. The chain combines TRBV6-5 with TRBJ2-7; 10 bases match TRBD1. The CDR3 runs 14 residues. Germline values: CDR1 MNHEY, CDR2 SVGAGI. V shed 7 bases, J shed 3 bases, and the junction held 6 bases outside the gene matches. The CDR3 DNA follows: TGTGCCAGCAAATCCGGGACAGGGGTCTACGAGCAGTACTTC. Translation gives CASKSGTGVYEQYF.

J is TRBJ1-6 and V is TRBV27; 7 nucleotides agree with TRBD1. Unmatched junction bases numbered 7, after V lost 4 bases and J lost 7 bases. Looked up from germline, CDR1 is MNHEY and CDR2 is SMNVEV (reference sequence). The CDR3 runs to 15 residues. In DNA, the CDR3 is TGTGCCAGCAGTTCCTGGGACAGCCAGAATTCACCCCTCCACTTT. Its protein product is CASSSWDSQNSPLHF.

The chain carries TRBV27 and TRBJ2-7, with TRBD1 matching 7 bases. V lost 6 bases and J lost 6; bases outside the gene matches: 8. CDR1 MNHEY and CDR2 SMNVEV come from the germline V gene (reference sequence). The CDR3 is 13 amino acids. The CDR3 protein is CASSPDRISEQYF. CDR3 coding DNA: TGTGCCAGCAGCCCGGACAGGATTTCCGAGCAGTACTTC.

The chain couples TRBV29-1 to TRBJ1-1, with D possibly TRBD1 on 6 matching bases. V lost 0 bases and J 11 bases, leaving 13 bases between the germline ends. The CDR3 contains 12 residues. Germline V gene data show CDR1 as SQVTM and CDR2 as ANQGSEA. The DNA of the CDR3 is TGCAGCGTTGAAGATTCGGGGCAGGGGGCTTTCTTT. Protein product: CSVEDSGQGAFF.

The V call is TRBV29-1, the J call TRBJ2-1; 8 bases match TRBD1. This CDR3 is 14 amino acids long. V lost 6 bases to trimming and J lost 8 bases; unmatched junction nucleotides: 12. CDR1 SQVTM and CDR2 ANQGSEA come from the germline V gene. CDR3 nucleotides: TGCAGCGTCGCGGGACAGGTCTTGTGGGATGAGCAGTTCTTC. Residues: CSVAGQVLWDEQFF.

J is TRBJ2-5 and V is TRBV5-4; possible D gene TRBD2, 6 bases. The ends were cut back, 0 bases at V and 2 bases at J, with 11 bases in the middle. CDR1 and CDR2 from the germline V gene are SGHNT and YYREEE (reference sequence). The CDR3 extends over 15 amino acids. The CDR3 sequence is CASSLGGGRQETQYF. The CDR3 bases are TGTGCCAGCAGCTTGGGTGGGGGGAGACAAGAGACCCAGTACTTC.

The chain recombines TRBV6-6 with TRBJ2-1; TRBD2 matches at 9 bases. Germline V gene sequence: CDR1 MNHNY, CDR2 SVGAGI (reference sequence). This CDR3 is 15 amino acids long. J gave up 0 bases and V 7 bases, and 4 bases lay outside the gene matches. The CDR3 region has the DNA TGTGCCAGCACAATGGGACTAGCCTCCTACAATGAGCAGTTCTTC. Protein sequence: CASTMGLASYNEQFF.